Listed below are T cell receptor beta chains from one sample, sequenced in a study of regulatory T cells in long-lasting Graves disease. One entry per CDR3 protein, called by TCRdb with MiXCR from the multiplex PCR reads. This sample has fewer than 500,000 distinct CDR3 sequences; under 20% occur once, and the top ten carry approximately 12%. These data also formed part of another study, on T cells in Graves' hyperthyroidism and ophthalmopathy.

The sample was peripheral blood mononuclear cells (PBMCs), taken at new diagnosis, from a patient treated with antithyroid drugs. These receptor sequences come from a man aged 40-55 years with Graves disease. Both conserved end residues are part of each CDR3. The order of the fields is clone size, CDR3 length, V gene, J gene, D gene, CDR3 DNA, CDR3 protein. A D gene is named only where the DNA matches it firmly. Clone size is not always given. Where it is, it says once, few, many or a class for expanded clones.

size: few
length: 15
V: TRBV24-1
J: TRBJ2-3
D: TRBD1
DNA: TGTGCCACCAGAGCCGGGACAGGGTCTCAAGATACGCAGTATTTT
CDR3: CATRAGTGSQDTQYF

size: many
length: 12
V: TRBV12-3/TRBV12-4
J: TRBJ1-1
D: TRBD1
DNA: TGTGCCAGCAGCTTAGACAGGGGTGAAGCTTTCTTT
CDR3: CASSLDRGEAFF

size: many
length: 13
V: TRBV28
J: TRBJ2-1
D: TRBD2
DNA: TGTGCCACCGGACTAGCGGGGATAAATGAGCAGTTCTTC
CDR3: CATGLAGINEQFF

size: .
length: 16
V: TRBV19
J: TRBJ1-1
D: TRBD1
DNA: TGTGCCAGTAGTATCAGGGCAGGGGGGATGAACACTGAAGCTTTCTTT
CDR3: CASSIRAGGMNTEAFF

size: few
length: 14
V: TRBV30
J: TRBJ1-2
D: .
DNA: TGTGCCTGGAAGGATGAGACGGAGGTCTATGGCTACACCTTC
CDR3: CAWKDETEVYGYTF

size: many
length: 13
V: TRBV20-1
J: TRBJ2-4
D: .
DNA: TGCAGTGCCGATTCCGGGAGACCCCCGATTCAGTACTTC
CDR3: CSADSGRPPIQYF

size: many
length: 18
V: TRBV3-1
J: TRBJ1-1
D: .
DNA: TGTGCCAGCAGCCAAGTTGGACATCCTCTCCCCATGGGCACTGAAGCTTTCTTT
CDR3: CASSQVGHPLPMGTEAFF

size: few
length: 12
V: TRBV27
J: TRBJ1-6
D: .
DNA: TGTGCCAGCAGTCGACAGAATTCACCCCTCCACTTT
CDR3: CASSRQNSPLHF

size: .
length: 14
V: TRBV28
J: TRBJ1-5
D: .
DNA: TGTGCCAGCGGTTCTCGCGGGGGCGGGCAGCCCCAGCATTTT
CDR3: CASGSRGGGQPQHF

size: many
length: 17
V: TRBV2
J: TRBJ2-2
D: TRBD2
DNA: TGTGCCAGCAGTCGAGGGACTAGCGGGAGGGCCGGCGGGGAGCTGTTTTTT
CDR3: CASSRGTSGRAGGELFF

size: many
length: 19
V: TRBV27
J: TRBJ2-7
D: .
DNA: TGTGCCAGCAGTTTATTGGTCCCGGGGGGCGCCCCGGAAAGCTACGAGCAGTACTTC
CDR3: CASSLLVPGGAPESYEQYF

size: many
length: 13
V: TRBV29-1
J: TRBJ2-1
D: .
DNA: TGCAGCGTTGAGTCTAGATCGATCGGTGAGCAGTTCTTC
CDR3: CSVESRSIGEQFF

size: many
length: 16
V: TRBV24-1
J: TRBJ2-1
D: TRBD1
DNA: TGTGCCACCAGTGACTCGGGACAGGACAACCTCAATGAGCAGTTCTTC
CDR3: CATSDSGQDNLNEQFF

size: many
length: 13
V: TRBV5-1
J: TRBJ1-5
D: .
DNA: TGCGCCAGCAGTACCGAGGGCAATCAGCCCCAGCATTTT
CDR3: CASSTEGNQPQHF

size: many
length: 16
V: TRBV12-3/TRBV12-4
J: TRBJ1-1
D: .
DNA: TGTGCCAGCAGTTTAATGCCCGACGGAATGAACACTGAAGCTTTCTTT
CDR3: CASSLMPDGMNTEAFF

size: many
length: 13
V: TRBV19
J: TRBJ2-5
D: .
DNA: TGTGCCAGTACCCCCGAGGGCCAAGAGACCCAGTACTTC
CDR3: CASTPEGQETQYF

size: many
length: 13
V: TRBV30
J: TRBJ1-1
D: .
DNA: TGTGCCTGGAGTCTGACCTTGGGGGCTGAAGCTTTCTTT
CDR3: CAWSLTLGAEAFF

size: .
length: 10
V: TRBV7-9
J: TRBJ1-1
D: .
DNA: TGTGCCAGCAGCTGGGGGGAAGCTTTCTTT
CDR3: CASSWGEAFF

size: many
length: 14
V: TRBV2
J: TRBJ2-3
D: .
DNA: TGTGCCACCTGGGCCGGAAAGTTAATGGATACGCAGTATTTT
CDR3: CATWAGKLMDTQYF

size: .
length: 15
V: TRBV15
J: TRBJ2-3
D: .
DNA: TGTGCCACCAGCAGAGATCTACTACCCACAGATACGCAGTATTTT
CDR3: CATSRDLLPTDTQYF

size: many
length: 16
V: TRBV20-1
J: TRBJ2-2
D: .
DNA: TGCAGTGCCCCCCCGGGGGACTCCGCATACACCGGGGAGCTGTTTTTT
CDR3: CSAPPGDSAYTGELFF

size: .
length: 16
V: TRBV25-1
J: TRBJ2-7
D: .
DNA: TGTGCCAGCAGTGAATCTCGGGCAGCCCGACAACGGGAGCAGTACTTC
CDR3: CASSESRAARQREQYF

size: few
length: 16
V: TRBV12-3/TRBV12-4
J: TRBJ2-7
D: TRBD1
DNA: TGTGCCAGCAGTTTTGAGACAGGGGGGGGTTCAAGCGAGCAGTACTTC
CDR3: CASSFETGGGSSEQYF

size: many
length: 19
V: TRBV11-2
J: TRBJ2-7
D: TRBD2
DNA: TGTGCCAGCAGCTCCCTGAAAAGGTCCATAGCGGGAAAGTCCAACGAGCAGTACTTC
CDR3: CASSSLKRSIAGKSNEQYF

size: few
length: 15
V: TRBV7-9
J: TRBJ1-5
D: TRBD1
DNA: TGTGCCAGCGGGGGGACAGGGAGTGCAAATCAGCCCCAGCATTTT
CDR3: CASGGTGSANQPQHF

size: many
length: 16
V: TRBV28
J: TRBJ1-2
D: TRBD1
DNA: TGTGCCAGCAGTTTCATGCGTAGGACAGGGATAAATGGCTACACCTTC
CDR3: CASSFMRRTGINGYTF

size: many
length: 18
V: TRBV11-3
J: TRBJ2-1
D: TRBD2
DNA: TGTGCCAGCAGCTTCCTAGCGGGAGGCTTTGTTTCCTACAATGAGCAGTTCTTC
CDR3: CASSFLAGGFVSYNEQFF

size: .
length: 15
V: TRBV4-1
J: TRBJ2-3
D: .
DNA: TGCACCAGCAGCCGGTCGAGTCTTAGCACAGATACGCAGTATTTT
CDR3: CTSSRSSLSTDTQYF

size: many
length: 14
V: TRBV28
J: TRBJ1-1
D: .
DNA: TGTGCCAGCACCGAGGGAGGGTTGAGGACTGAAGCTTTCTTT
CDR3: CASTEGGLRTEAFF

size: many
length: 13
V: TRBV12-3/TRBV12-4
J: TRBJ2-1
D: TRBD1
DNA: TGTGCCAGCAGCGACAGGGGGCGGGTTGAGCAGTTCTTC
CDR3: CASSDRGRVEQFF

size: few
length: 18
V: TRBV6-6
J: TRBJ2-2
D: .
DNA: TGTGCCAGCAGTTACTCGTTTTATCGCAGGCCGAACACCGGGGAGCTGTTTTTT
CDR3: CASSYSFYRRPNTGELFF

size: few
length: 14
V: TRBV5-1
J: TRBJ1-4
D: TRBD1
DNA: TGCGCCAGCAGCCGGACAGGGACGGATGAAAAACTGTTTTTT
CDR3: CASSRTGTDEKLFF

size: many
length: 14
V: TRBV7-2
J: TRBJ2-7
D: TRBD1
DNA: TGTGCCAGCAGCCCCAGGACAGGGGTCTACGAGCAGTACTTC
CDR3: CASSPRTGVYEQYF

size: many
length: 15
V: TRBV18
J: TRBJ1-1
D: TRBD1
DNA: TGTGCCAGCTCACCTGGACAGGGGGCGAACACTGAAGCTTTCTTT
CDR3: CASSPGQGANTEAFF

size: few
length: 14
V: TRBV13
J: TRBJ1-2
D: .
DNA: TGTGCCAGCAGGATCCGGGACACGAACTATGGCTACACCTTC
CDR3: CASRIRDTNYGYTF

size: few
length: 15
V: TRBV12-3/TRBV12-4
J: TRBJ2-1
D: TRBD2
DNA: TGTGCCAGCAGAAATTTAGCGGGAGGGGTGAATGAGCAGTTCTTC
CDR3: CASRNLAGGVNEQFF

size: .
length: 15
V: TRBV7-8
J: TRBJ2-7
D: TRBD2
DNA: TGTGCCAGCAGCGAAACTAGCGGGAAGACCTACGAGCAGTACTTC
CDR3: CASSETSGKTYEQYF

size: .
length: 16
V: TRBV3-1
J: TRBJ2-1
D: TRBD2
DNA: TGTGCCAGCAGCCAAGATTTGGCGGGAGGGCTTAATGAGCAGTTCTTC
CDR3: CASSQDLAGGLNEQFF

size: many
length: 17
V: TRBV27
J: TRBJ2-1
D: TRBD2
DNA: TGTGCCAGCAGTTTCGTCCCTAGCGGGAGTGGGATAGATGAGCAGTTCTTC
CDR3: CASSFVPSGSGIDEQFF

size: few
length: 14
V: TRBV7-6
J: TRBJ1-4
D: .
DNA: TGTGCCAGCAGCCAGGGGTTTTTGAATGAAAAACTGTTTTTT
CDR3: CASSQGFLNEKLFF

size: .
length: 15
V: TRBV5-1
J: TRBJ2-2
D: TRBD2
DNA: TGCGCCAGCAGCAATCCGGGACTAGCCCACGGGGAGCTGTTTTTT
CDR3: CASSNPGLAHGELFF

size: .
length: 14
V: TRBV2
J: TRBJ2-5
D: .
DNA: TGTGCCACCTCAACCGGGACCCCCTTCGGGGCCCAGTACTTC
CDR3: CATSTGTPFGAQYF

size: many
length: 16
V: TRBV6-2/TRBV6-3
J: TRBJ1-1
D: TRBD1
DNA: TGTGCCAGCATATCAGTAACAGGGGACCTGGACACTGAAGCTTTCTTT
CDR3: CASISVTGDLDTEAFF